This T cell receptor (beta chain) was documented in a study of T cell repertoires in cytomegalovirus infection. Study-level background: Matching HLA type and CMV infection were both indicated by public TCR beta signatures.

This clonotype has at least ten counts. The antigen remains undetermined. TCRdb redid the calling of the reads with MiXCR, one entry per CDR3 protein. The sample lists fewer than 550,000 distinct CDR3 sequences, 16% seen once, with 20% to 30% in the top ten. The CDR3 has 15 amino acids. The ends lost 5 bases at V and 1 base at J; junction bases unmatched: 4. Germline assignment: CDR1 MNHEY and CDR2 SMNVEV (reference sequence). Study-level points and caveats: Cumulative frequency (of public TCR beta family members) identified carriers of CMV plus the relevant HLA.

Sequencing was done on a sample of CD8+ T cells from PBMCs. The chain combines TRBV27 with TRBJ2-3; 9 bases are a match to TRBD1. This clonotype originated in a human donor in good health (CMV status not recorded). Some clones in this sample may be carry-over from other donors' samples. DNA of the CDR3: TGTGCCAGCAGTATCCGGGACAGGGGCACAGATACGCAGTATTTT. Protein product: CASSIRDRGTDTQYF.